The 22 T cell receptor beta chains reported below all come from one sample, sequenced in a study of blood T cells in healthy people across ages. The second PCR ran roughly 6 to 11 cycles with a sample-barcoded 5' primer and J-beta primers. TCRdb fed the 5' RACE reads into MiXCR, producing one record per CDR3 protein. The repertoire holds fewer than 1,000,000 distinct CDR3 sequences, 40% to 50% seen once, with roughly 18% in the top ten. The sequencing input was blood. These receptors originate from a man aged 55-75 years in good health.

This clonotype has a handful of counts. The chain joins TRBV28 to TRBJ2-7; TRBD1 matches 7 bases. The CDR3 extends over 14 amino acids. Germline V gives CDR1 MDHEN, CDR2 SYDVKM. V dropped 7 bases and J dropped 1; count of bases not matched to a gene: 7. In nucleotides, the CDR3 is TGTGCCAGCAAAAAACCGGGACAGTCCTACGAGCAGTACTTC. The encoded protein is CASKKPGQSYEQYF.

The chain employs TRBV5-5 and TRBJ2-5; 7 bases align to TRBD2. V was clipped by 6 bases and J by 4 bases; unmatched bases: 12. The CDR3 totals 15 residues. CDR1 and CDR2 (germline): SGHKS, YYEKEE (reference sequence). CDR3 residues: CASTGGAGVGETQYF. CDR3 nucleotide sequence: TGTGCCAGCACAGGAGGGGCGGGGGTTGGAGAGACCCAGTACTTC. Full variable domain (missing parts from reference TRBV5-5 and TRBJ2-5): DAGVTQSPTHLIKTRGQQVTLRCSPISGHKSVSWYQQVLGQGPQFIFQYYEKEERGRGNFPDRFSARQFPNYSSELNVNALLLGDSALYLCASTGGAGVGETQYFGPGTRLLVL.

In its sample, this clonotype was seen a few times. V usage is TRBV15 and J usage is TRBJ2-1; D remains unclear. Between the trimmed V and J ends, which lost 4 bases and 6 bases, there was a span of 10 bases. The CDR3 runs to 13 residues. The V gene's germline CDR1 is LNHNV and CDR2 YYDKDF (reference sequence). The CDR3 region is CATSIGGSNEQFF. CDR3 bases: TGTGCCACCAGCATCGGTGGGTCCAATGAGCAGTTCTTC.

This clonotype was seen a few times. The rearrangement uses TRBV7-2 and TRBJ1-6; no clear D. This CDR3 region has 15 residues. The V gene lost 2 bases and the J gene lost 9 bases, with 14 bases spanning the gap. In germline, CDR1 is SGHTA, CDR2 FQGNSA. The CDR3 coding sequence is TGTGCCAGCAGCTTATGGGTCTTGTCGGGTTCACCCCTCCACTTT. Its protein product is CASSLWVLSGSPLHF.

This clonotype came up many times. V usage is TRBV9 and J usage is TRBJ2-5; D gene unclear. The CDR3 runs to 13 residues. The V end lost 0 bases, the J end lost 3 bases, and 6 bases lay between the germline ends. Germline V CDR1 and CDR2: SGDLS, YYNGEE. The CDR3 DNA is TGTGCCAGCAGCGTAGGCACCGAAGAGACCCAGTACTTC. Translating it yields CASSVGTEETQYF.

Only a few counts were recorded for this clonotype. The chain recombines TRBV11-2 with TRBJ2-7, with D perhaps matching TRBD1 (5 bases). Germline values: CDR1 SGHAT, CDR2 FQNNGV. V was cut by 7 bases and J by 3 bases, with 25 bases left in between. The CDR3 is 17 amino acids. Here the CDR3 DNA reads TGTGCCAGCACCTCAGTAGGGTCTGGGGCTGGGCTCTACGAGCAGTACTTC. Its protein is CASTSVGSGAGLYEQYF.

V and J are TRBV6-2 or TRBV6-3 and TRBJ2-7, with 8 bases aligning to TRBD2. The junction had 15 bases not matched to a gene; V was cut back by 7 bases and J by 7 bases. CDR1 MNHEY and CDR2 SVGEGT come from the germline V gene. The CDR3 loop spans 15 amino acids. This CDR3 is CASNHDVRGGGEQYF. CDR3 DNA sequence: TGTGCCAGCAACCACGATGTCCGGGGGGGCGGTGAGCAGTACTTC.

The table lists this clonotype with a few counts. This chain connects TRBV4-3 to TRBJ2-3; possible D gene TRBD2, 7 bases. This CDR3 comprises 16 residues. The germline V gene has CDR1 LGHNA and CDR2 YSLEER. The V and J ends lost 0 bases and 6 bases respectively, with 16 bases between them. The DNA for the CDR3 is TGCGCCAGCAGCCAAGATTGGGCGGGGGCGGGGGATACGCAGTATTTT. Translation: CASSQDWAGAGDTQYF.

The chain couples TRBV27 to TRBJ2-3; D ambiguous. With 3 bases removed from V and 0 bases from J, the gap between germline ends came to 7 bases. The germline gives CDR1 MNHEY, CDR2 SMNVEV (reference sequence). This CDR3 spans 14 amino acids. As DNA, the CDR3 is TGTGCCAGCAGTTTTACCGCTAGCACAGATACGCAGTATTTT. Amino acid sequence: CASSFTASTDTQYF.

The rearrangement joins TRBV28 to TRBJ2-7; 7 bases line up with TRBD2. V shed 8 bases and J 1 base; nucleotides not matched to a gene: 2. This CDR3 has 12 residues. Per germline, CDR1 MDHEN and CDR2 SYDVKM. The CDR3 region is CASGEGSYEQYF. The CDR3 bases are TGTGCCAGCGGGGAGGGGTCCTACGAGCAGTACTTC.

This chain uses TRBV29-1 with TRBJ1-2; D possibly corresponds to TRBD1 (5 bases). V dropped 0 bases and J dropped 4 bases, with 15 bases sitting between them. The germline V gene encodes CDR1 SQVTM and CDR2 ANQGSEA. CDR3 length equals 15 residues. The chain's CDR3 is CSVEDHNRGLYGYTF. DNA for the CDR3: TGCAGCGTTGAAGATCATAACCGGGGACTCTATGGCTACACCTTC.

This clonotype was counted only a few times. The V call is TRBV2, the J call TRBJ2-2, with D perhaps matching TRBD1 (5 bases). The germline V and J ends were trimmed by 1 base and 8 bases, with 8 bases remaining between them. Germline V lookup: CDR1 SNHLY, CDR2 FYNNEI. This CDR3 spans 13 amino acids. The CDR3 DNA reads TGTGCCAGCAGTGAAGAGGGGATGGGGGAGCTGTTTTTT. Amino acid sequence: CASSEEGMGELFF.

The CDR3 loop is CASSSVGTGKRGAFF. In DNA, the CDR3 is TGTGCCAGCAGCTCTGTGGGGACCGGAAAACGCGGAGCTTTCTTT. The chain has TRBV13 and TRBJ1-1, with D perhaps matching TRBD1 (5 bases). V was shortened by 4 bases and J by 10 bases, with 22 bases between the two germline ends. The germline gives CDR1 PRHDT, CDR2 FYEKMQ (reference sequence). There are 15 residues in the CDR3.

This clonotype was seen a few times. CDR3 coding DNA: TGTGCCAGCAGCTTAGCACAGGCCCGGAATTCACCCCTCCACTTT. Translated, it gives CASSLAQARNSPLHF. The V gene is TRBV7-8, the J gene TRBJ1-6, with TRBD1 as a possible D gene (5 bases). CDR1 and CDR2 (germline): SGHVS, FQNEAQ. V gave up 0 bases and J gave up 7 bases, with 10 bases separating them. There are 15 residues in the CDR3.

The chain joins TRBV5-1 to TRBJ2-3; no clear D gene. Per the germline V gene, CDR1 is SGHRS and CDR2 is YFSETQ. V was cut by 4 bases and J by 6 bases, with 21 bases left in between. The CDR3 is 16 residues long. The CDR3 DNA reads TGCGCCAGCAGCCCTTCCCCAGGCAGGACGTTGGATACGCAGTATTTT. Its translation is CASSPSPGRTLDTQYF. Supplemented by reference TRBV5-1 and TRBJ2-3, the full variable domain reads KAGVTQTPRYLIKTRGQQVTLSCSPISGHRSVSWYQQTPGQGLQFLFEYFSETQRNKGNFPGRFSGRQFSNSRSEMNVSTLELGDSALYLCASSPSPGRTLDTQYFGPGTRLTVL.

V is TRBV7-2 and J is TRBJ2-3, with D perhaps matching TRBD2 (6 bases). The germline V and J ends were trimmed by 1 base and 6 bases, with 14 bases remaining between them. Per germline, CDR1 SGHTA and CDR2 FQGNSA. The CDR3 totals 15 residues. The CDR3 loop is CASSLVRGSADTQYF. Written as DNA, the CDR3 is TGTGCCAGCAGCTTAGTGCGGGGCTCGGCGGATACGCAGTATTTT.

This clonotype has only a few counts. The chain uses TRBV10-3 and TRBJ2-5; D remains unclear. The J call is doubtful: the DNA matches TRBJ2-7 better. The CDR3 extends over 12 amino acids. From germline, CDR1 is ENHRY and CDR2 SYGVKD. CDR3 sequence reads: CAISPKGYEQYF. The CDR3 nucleotides are TGTGCCATCAGTCCCAAGGGTTACGAGCAGTACTTC.

As for this clonotype: Just one base apart from a much larger clone, this may be a read error. The V and J genes are TRBV5-5 and TRBJ2-3, with a possible D match to TRBD2 (6 bases). The CDR3 sequence is 14 residues long. Germline CDR1 SGHKS, CDR2 YYEKEE (reference sequence). The V end was cut by 0 bases, the J end by 2 bases, with 7 bases between. This CDR3 reads CASSLGTNTDTQYF. In DNA, the CDR3 is TGTGCCAGCAGCTTGGGGACTAACACAGATACGCAGTATTTT.

J is TRBJ2-3 and V is TRBV10-3; 10 bases fit TRBD2. The CDR3 extends over 13 amino acids. The V and J ends lost 8 bases and 4 bases, in that order; junction bases with no gene match: 3. Germline V CDR1 and CDR2: ENHRY, SYGVKD. The CDR3: CAIATSGSDTQYF. DNA of the CDR3: TGTGCCATCGCGACTAGCGGGTCAGATACGCAGTATTTT.

The chain recombines TRBV11-1 with TRBJ1-2; 11 positions agree with TRBD1. CDR1 is SGHAT and CDR2 is FQDESV in the germline V gene (reference sequence). V was pared by 2 bases and J by 3 bases, with 8 bases of the junction left unmatched. The CDR3 has 17 amino acids. CDR3 sequence: CASSLRTGGAKHYGYTF. Here the CDR3 DNA reads TGTGCCAGCAGCTTAAGGACAGGGGGCGCGAAACACTATGGCTACACCTTC.

This clonotype occurred a few times. The chain links TRBV10-2 to TRBJ1-5, with 9 bases matching TRBD1. Germline trimming cut 3 bases from V and 4 bases from J; bases unmatched to any gene: 7. The CDR3 has 16 amino acids. Germline loops: CDR1 WSHSY, CDR2 SAAADI. CDR3 protein: CASSDLNRGLNQPQHF. Written as DNA, the CDR3 is TGCGCCAGCAGTGACCTTAACAGGGGGCTTAATCAGCCCCAGCATTTT.

The CDR3 loop is CASSSLAGAGQETQYF. CDR3 nucleotide sequence: TGTGCCAGCAGCTCGTTAGCGGGGGCCGGACAAGAGACCCAGTACTTC. This chain connects TRBV7-8 to TRBJ2-5; 9 bases agree with TRBD2. V was clipped by 4 bases and J by 2 bases; unmatched bases: 8. CDR1 and CDR2 from the germline V gene are SGHVS and FQNEAQ. CDR3 size: 16 residues.